What follows are 18 T cell receptor beta chains derived from one specimen sequenced in a study of T-cell reconstitution after alpha-beta-depleted transplantation in children. Library preparation (for TCRbeta) was performed with unique molecular identifiers. TCRdb reprocessed the PCR reads with MiXCR, giving one entry per CDR3 protein. This sample has 480,000 or so distinct CDR3 sequences, with over 9.5% found just once. Specimen: PBMCs, collected before TCRalphabeta/CD19-depleted stem cell transplant. The receptors shown here come from a child aged 2 to 10 with inherited bone marrow failure, due to receive a stem cell transplant.

This clonotype was recorded many times. This chain uses TRBV3-1 with TRBJ2-7; D not certain. Germline V gene sequence: CDR1 LGHDT, CDR2 YNNKEL (reference sequence). This CDR3 comprises 15 residues. Trimming shortened V by 0 bases and J by 4 bases, and 13 bases separated the two germline ends. CDR3 in amino acids: CASSQDFSPSYEQYF. The CDR3 coding sequence is TGTGCCAGCAGCCAAGATTTTAGCCCGTCGTACGAGCAGTACTTC.

In this sample, this clonotype turned up a few times. The rearrangement links TRBV13 to TRBJ2-5, with a weak D call TRBD2 (5 bases). V was pared by 5 bases and J by 0 bases, with 16 bases between. The length of the CDR3 is 16 residues. Germline CDR1 PRHDT, CDR2 FYEKMQ (reference sequence). The CDR3 loop is CASSPAQRMYQETQYF. For the CDR3, the DNA is TGTGCCAGCAGCCCCGCCCAGCGGATGTACCAAGAGACCCAGTACTTC.

The rearrangement uses TRBV7-9 and TRBJ2-1; 9 positions agree with TRBD2. After removal of 4 bases from V and 3 bases from J, the junction contained 7 bases not matched to a gene. Germline CDR1 is SEHNR and CDR2 is FQNEAQ (reference sequence). The CDR3 is 16 residues long. The CDR3 DNA reads as TGTGCCAGCAGCTGGACTAGCGTTCGGGACTACAATGAGCAGTTCTTC. Its protein product is CASSWTSVRDYNEQFF.

This clonotype was counted at least ten times. V and J are TRBV25-1 and TRBJ1-1; D is possibly TRBD1 (5 bases). From germline, CDR1 is MGHDK and CDR2 SYGVNS. The CDR3 is made up of 14 amino acids. V was shortened by 0 bases and J by 6 bases, with 11 bases between the two germline ends. CDR3 DNA sequence: TGTGCCAGCAGTGAATACAGGGATTCGGCTGAAGCTTTCTTT. This translates into CASSEYRDSAEAFF.

This clonotype was detected many times. This sequence joins TRBV5-1 and TRBJ1-4; D may be TRBD1 (5 bases). This CDR3 has 15 amino acids. Trimming cost V 7 bases and J 0 bases, with 13 bases left between them. Germline V CDR1 and CDR2: SGHRS, YFSETQ. In nucleotides, the CDR3 is TGCGCCAGCCGCGGGACCGTTGCAACTAATGAAAAACTGTTTTTT. It yields the protein CASRGTVATNEKLFF.

This clonotype was seen repeatedly, ten times or more. The CDR3 sequence is CASSFVTGSHEQFF. CDR3 in DNA: TGTGCCAGCAGTTTCGTAACAGGGTCGCATGAGCAGTTCTTC. The chain couples TRBV12-3 or TRBV12-4 to TRBJ2-1, with a tentative D call TRBD1 (6 bases). V was clipped by 3 bases and J by 8 bases, with 14 bases between them. The CDR3 totals 14 residues.

The rearrangement uses TRBV10-3 and TRBJ2-1; a possible D gene is TRBD1 (8 bases). The V gene lost 6 bases and the J gene lost 8 bases, with 14 bases spanning the gap. CDR1 and CDR2 (germline): ENHRY, SYGVKD. The CDR3 loop spans 13 amino acids. CDR3 nucleotide sequence: TGTGCCATCAGAGGACAGGGAGGGGATGAGCAGTTCTTC. The encoded protein is CAIRGQGGDEQFF.

This clonotype was counted a few times. V and J are TRBV5-1 and TRBJ2-1; 9 nucleotides line up with TRBD2. Germline CDR1 reads SGHRS; CDR2 reads YFSETQ. The length of the CDR3 is 17 residues. The ends lost 1 base at V and 0 bases at J; junction bases unmatched: 5. This chain's CDR3 is CASSLRLAGTSYNEQFF. DNA of the CDR3: TGCGCCAGCAGCTTGAGGCTAGCGGGGACCTCCTACAATGAGCAGTTCTTC.

This clonotype was seen many times. Here the CDR3 DNA reads TGTGCCAGCAGCTTAGGGCGAGCTGAGCAGTTCTTC. Residues: CASSLGRAEQFF. The rearrangement uses TRBV7-2 and TRBJ2-1; D gene unclear. This CDR3 is 12 amino acids long. Germline V gene sequence: CDR1 SGHTA, CDR2 FQGNSA. Trimming cost V 1 base and J 9 bases, with 7 bases left between them.

This clonotype was observed many times. V is TRBV29-1 and J is TRBJ2-7, with unresolved D. Germline V gene sequence: CDR1 SQVTM, CDR2 ANQGSEA. The CDR3 length is 12 residues. Trimming removed 6 bases from V and 5 bases from J, with 14 bases in between. The DNA of the CDR3 is TGCAGCGTAATCCTAGAAGCTGACGAGCAGTACTTC. It specifies CSVILEADEQYF.

This clonotype has ten or more counts. The chain combines TRBV5-5 with TRBJ2-7; possible D gene TRBD1, 5 bases. The CDR3 is 14 amino acids. Trimming cost V 4 bases and J 6 bases, with 17 bases left between them. Germline CDR1 SGHKS, CDR2 YYEKEE (reference sequence). The CDR3 sequence: CASSIRIQEPEQYF. As DNA, the CDR3 is TGTGCCAGCAGCATCCGGATACAGGAACCCGAGCAGTACTTC.

This clonotype was found many times. The gene calls are TRBV28 and TRBJ2-3, with D maybe TRBD2 (5 bases). V was clipped by 2 bases and J by 3 bases, with 12 bases between them. The V gene's germline CDR1 is MDHEN and CDR2 SYDVKM. CDR3 length equals 15 residues. CDR3 nucleotides: TGTGCCAGCAGTTTAAGGAGCGAGGGAACAGATACGCAGTATTTT. This sequence encodes CASSLRSEGTDTQYF.

This clonotype showed up many times. V usage is TRBV11-2 and J usage is TRBJ2-4; D may be TRBD1 (6 bases). This CDR3 contains 11 residues. V shed 6 bases and J shed 6 bases, with 6 bases lying between them. From germline, CDR1 is SGHAT and CDR2 FQNNGV. The CDR3 region is CASRGANIQYF. In DNA, the CDR3 is TGTGCCAGCAGGGGGGCAAACATTCAGTACTTC.

This clonotype was seen a handful of times. The chain is built from TRBV3-1 and TRBJ2-2; D is unclear. There are 12 residues in the CDR3. Trimming stripped 6 bases from V and 7 bases from J, with 9 bases between. Germline V gene data show CDR1 as LGHDT and CDR2 as YNNKEL (reference sequence). The CDR3: CASSFYLGELFF. The CDR3 DNA follows: TGTGCCAGCAGTTTTTATCTCGGGGAGCTGTTTTTT.

The chain carries TRBV28 and TRBJ2-1; 11 nucleotides agree with TRBD2. This CDR3 spans 15 amino acids. V was pared by 1 base and J by 6 bases, with 2 bases of the junction left unmatched. Germline loops: CDR1 MDHEN, CDR2 SYDVKM. In DNA form, the CDR3 reads TGTGCCAGCAGTTTATTAGGGACTAGCGGCAATGAGCAGTTCTTC. Amino acids: CASSLLGTSGNEQFF.

The table lists this clonotype with a few counts. The rearrangement links TRBV20-1 to TRBJ2-5, with D possibly being TRBD1 (5 bases). The CDR3 loop spans 11 amino acids. Germline V gene lookup returns CDR1 DFQATT and CDR2 SNEGSKA (reference sequence). DNA of the CDR3: TGCAGCGCCGACAGACTAGAGACCCAGTACTTC. Protein sequence: CSADRLETQYF.

This clonotype was counted at least ten times. The genes are TRBV6-2 or TRBV6-3 and TRBJ2-2; D not resolved. V lost 7 bases and J lost 7, with 10 bases in between. The CDR3 runs to 12 residues. Germline V gene data show CDR1 as MNHEY and CDR2 as SVGEGT. CDR3 in DNA: TGTGCCAGCACCCACATTGGCGGGGAGCTGTTTTTT. It is translated as CASTHIGGELFF.

The sample holds many counts of this clonotype. The chain uses TRBV2 and TRBJ2-7, with D maybe TRBD2 (6 bases). The germline CDR1 and CDR2 sequences are SNHLY and FYNNEI. The CDR3 runs 12 residues. The germline V and J ends were trimmed by 6 bases and 3 bases, with 9 bases remaining between them. Here the CDR3 DNA reads TGTGCCAGCAGCGCCGGGAGCTACGAGCAGTACTTC. This encodes CASSAGSYEQYF.